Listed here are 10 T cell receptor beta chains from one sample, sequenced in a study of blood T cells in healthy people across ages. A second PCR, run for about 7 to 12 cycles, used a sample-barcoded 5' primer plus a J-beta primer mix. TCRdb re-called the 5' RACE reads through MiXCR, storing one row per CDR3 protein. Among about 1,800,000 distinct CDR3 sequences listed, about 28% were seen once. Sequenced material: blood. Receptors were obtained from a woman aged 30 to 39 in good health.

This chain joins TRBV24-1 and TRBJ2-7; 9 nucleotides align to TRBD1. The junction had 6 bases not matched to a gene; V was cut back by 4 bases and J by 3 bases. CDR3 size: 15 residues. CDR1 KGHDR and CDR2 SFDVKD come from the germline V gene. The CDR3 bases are TGTGCCACCAGTGAGGCCGGGACAGGGTTCTACGAGCAGTACTTC. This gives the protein CATSEAGTGFYEQYF.

The DNA for the CDR3 is TGTGCCAGCAGTGACTCACAGAGGAGGCAGGGGGCCTACAATGAGCAGTTCTTC. Residues: CASSDSQRRQGAYNEQFF. This rearrangement joins TRBV6-4 to TRBJ2-1; TRBD1 aligns across 7 bases. Trimming removed 0 bases from V and 2 bases from J; junction bases left unmatched: 10. This CDR3 comprises 18 residues. CDR1 is MRHNA, CDR2 SNTAGT, per germline.

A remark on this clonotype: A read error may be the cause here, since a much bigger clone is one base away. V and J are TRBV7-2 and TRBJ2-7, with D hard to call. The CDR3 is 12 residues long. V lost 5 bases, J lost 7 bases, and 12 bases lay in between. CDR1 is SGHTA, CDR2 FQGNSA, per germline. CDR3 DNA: TGTGCCAGCAGCGGATTACGTGGGGAGCAGTACTTC. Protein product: CASSGLRGEQYF. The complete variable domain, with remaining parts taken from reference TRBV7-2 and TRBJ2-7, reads GAGVSQSPSNKVTEKGKDVELRCDPISGHTALYWYRQSLGQGLEFLIYFQGNSAPDKSGLPSDRFSAERTGGSVSTLTIQRTQQEDSAVYLCASSGLRGEQYFGPGTRLTVT.

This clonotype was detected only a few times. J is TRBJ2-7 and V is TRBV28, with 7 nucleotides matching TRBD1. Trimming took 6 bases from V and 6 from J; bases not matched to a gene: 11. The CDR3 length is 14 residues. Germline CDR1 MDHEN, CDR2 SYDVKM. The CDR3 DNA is TGTGCCAGCAGATCAACCTTAGGGGGCTTCGAGCAGTACTTC. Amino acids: CASRSTLGGFEQYF.

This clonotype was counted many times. This chain's CDR3 is CASSSGTPYRDTQYF. The CDR3 coding sequence is TGTGCCAGCAGCTCCGGGACCCCCTACAGGGATACGCAGTATTTT. V gene TRBV7-2 combines with J gene TRBJ2-3; the D call may be TRBD1 or TRBD2 (5 bases each). Germline CDR1 is SGHTA and CDR2 is FQGNSA. The V and J ends lost 4 bases and 6 bases respectively, with 17 bases between them. The CDR3 has 15 residues.

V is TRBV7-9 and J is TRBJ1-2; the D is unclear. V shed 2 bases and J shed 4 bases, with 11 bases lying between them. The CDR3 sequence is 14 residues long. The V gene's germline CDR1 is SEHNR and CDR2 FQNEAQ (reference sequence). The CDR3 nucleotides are TGTGCCAGCAGCTTAAACAATAGCCCCTATGGCTACACCTTC. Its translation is CASSLNNSPYGYTF.

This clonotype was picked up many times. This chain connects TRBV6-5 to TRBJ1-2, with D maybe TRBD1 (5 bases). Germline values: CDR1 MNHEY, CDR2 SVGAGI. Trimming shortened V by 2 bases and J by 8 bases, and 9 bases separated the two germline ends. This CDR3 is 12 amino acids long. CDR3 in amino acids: CASSYMRGGYTF. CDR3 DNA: TGTGCCAGCAGTTACATGAGGGGCGGCTACACCTTC.

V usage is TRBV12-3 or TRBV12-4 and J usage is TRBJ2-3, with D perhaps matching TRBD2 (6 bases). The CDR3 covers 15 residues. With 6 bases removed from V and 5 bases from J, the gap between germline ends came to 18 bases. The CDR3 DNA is TGTGCCAGCAGGTCCGGGAGTAGGATAATAGATACGCAGTATTTT. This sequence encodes CASRSGSRIIDTQYF.

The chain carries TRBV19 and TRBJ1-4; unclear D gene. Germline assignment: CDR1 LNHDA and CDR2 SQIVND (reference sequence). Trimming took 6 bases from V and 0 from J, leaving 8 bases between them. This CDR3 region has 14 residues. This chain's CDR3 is CASRSTATNEKLFF. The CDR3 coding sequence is TGTGCCAGTAGGTCGACGGCAACTAATGAAAAACTGTTTTTT.

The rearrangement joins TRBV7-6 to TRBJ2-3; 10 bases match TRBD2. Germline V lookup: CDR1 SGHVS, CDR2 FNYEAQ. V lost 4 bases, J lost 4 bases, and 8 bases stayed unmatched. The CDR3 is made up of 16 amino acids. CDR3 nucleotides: TGTGCCAGCAGCTGGGGGAGGACTAGCGGTTCAGATACGCAGTATTTT. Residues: CASSWGRTSGSDTQYF.